This T cell receptor beta chain was sequenced in a study of cytomegalovirus exposure and HLA in healthy donors. PCR used 60 Vbeta primers and 13 Jbeta primers. TCRdb's copy holds only in-frame clones and misses some; the assay was immunoSEQ multiplex PCR. The table shows 75,000 to 95,000 clones, with about 77% occurring only once. The CDR3 spans 14 residues. V was trimmed by 5 bases and J by 2 bases, leaving 7 bases between them. Germline-derived CDR1 and CDR2 are SGHTA and FQGNSA. The genes are TRBV7-2 and TRBJ2-6; no clear D gene. The specimen sequenced was PBMCs. The TCR originated in a man aged 45-65 years in good health and CMV-seronegative. CDR3 bases: TGTGCCAGCAGCCCTAGGACTGGGGCCAACGTCCTGACTTTC. This gives the protein CASSPRTGANVLTF.